This T cell receptor (beta chain) was captured in a study of T-cell memory formation after mild COVID-19. 5'RACE, which relied on constant-segment primers, yielded TCR alpha and TCR beta cDNA libraries carrying sample barcodes and UMIs. Each CDR3 protein gets one entry after TCRdb re-called the 5' RACE reads with MiXCR. The table records 150,000 to 200,000 distinct CDR3 sequences, 9.5% to 13% of them present only once. Turning to this clonotype: No antigen is known for it.

General study findings and limits: Later expanders leaned CD4+, whereas day 15 to 85 contracting clones were balanced CD4/CD8. Confirmation of SARS-CoV-2 specificity was lacking for second-wave clones peaking day 37. CD4+ contracting clones lay mainly in CM and EM, CD8+ ones in EMRA.

Germline CDR1 is SGHAT and CDR2 is FQNNGV. With 6 bases clipped from V and 3 bases from J, the junction kept 10 bases outside the gene matches. The CDR3 loop spans 15 amino acids. This TCR derives from a man younger than 30 who had mild COVID-19 (a few samples of this study predate the infection). Cell type and time point are not known. Sequencing was carried out using PBMCs or a T cell subset sorted from them (not recorded which). The V gene is TRBV11-2, the J gene TRBJ2-5; TRBD1 aligns across 7 bases. The CDR3 nucleotides read TGTGCCAGCAGTTGGACGGGGACAGAAAAAGAGACCCAGTACTTC. This codes for CASSWTGTEKETQYF.